This paragraph reports one T cell receptor (beta chain). Its antigen remains undetermined. No much larger clone exists at a distance of one base, and base qualities are not known. The run used an Illumina NovaSeq 6000. cDNA libraries for TCRalpha and TCRbeta were prepared by 5'RACE using constant-segment primers, with sample barcodes and unique molecular identifiers added. Trizol reagent was used to extract RNA from every sample. The libraries were amplified in two PCR steps, and the second step added a second sample barcode and Illumina TruSeq adapters. Sequencing of libraries was performed on an Illumina NovaSeq with 2 x 150 bp paired-end reads. As for how the authors treated the data: Demultiplexing of reads and collapsing into UMI-guided consensus sequences were performed with migec v1.2.7. Using mixcr v2.1.11, the UMI consensuses were aligned to TRA and TRB V and J templates and assembled into clonotypes. Expanded or contracted clonotypes were those called significant by both edgeR and NoisET, with noise models trained on biological replicates. For edgeR calls, the cutoffs were a false discovery rate-adjusted p below 0.01 and a log2 fold-change threshold of 1. As an exploratory analysis of dynamics, max-normalized trajectories of the 1000 most abundant clonotypes were examined by PCA with hierarchical clustering. The CD4 or CD8 phenotype of responding clones was assigned using the separately sequenced CD4+ and CD8+ repertoires. TCRdb passed the public sequencing reads through fastp at Q25 and MiXCR, retaining productive beta sequences. Rows are combined by CDR3 protein, so each entry shows the most common genes and DNA. TCRdb assigned the V and J calls; the authors' analysis was not used. The sample has about 340,000 distinct CDR3 sequences on record, under 25% of them singletons. Of the sample, 9.5% to 15% is held by the ten largest clones.

PBMCs were isolated by Ficoll-Paque density gradient centrifugation. This sample stems from a study of T-cell memory formation after mild COVID-19 (dated by TCRdb to about 2021). For context, the study as a whole: TCR sequence clusters from the two donors were found to be largely donor specific. In two donors, T-cell clones that expanded and contracted after mild COVID-19 were followed by sequencing TCRalpha and TCRbeta repertoires longitudinally. Two young, previously healthy adult volunteers made up the cohort, one male and one female. What the research found in general, with its limitations: Clones that contracted from day 15 to 85 showed balanced CD4/CD8 phenotypes, whereas a second wave of clones that expanded from day 15 to 37 leaned towards CD4+. The study covered only a couple of mild cases, and larger cohorts including severe cases with pre-infection samples were considered necessary. Some responding clones were detected in pre-infection memory, suggesting pre-existing cross-reactive memory T cells joined the SARS-CoV-2 response. Contracting CD4+ clones appeared mostly in the CM and EM memory subsets, whereas CD8+ clones were enriched in EMRA. SARS-CoV-2 specificity of the second-wave clones peaking on day 37 was not confirmed.

The trim is 4 bases for V and 6 bases for J, with a gap of 15 bases between the germline ends. The CDR3 runs 14 amino acids, cysteine and phenylalanine included. The only DNA kept is the CDR3, 42 bases in frame from the first base. Looking up the germline V gene yields CDR1 MNHEY and CDR2 SVGEGT. The V gene is TRBV6-2 or TRBV6-3 and the J gene is TRBJ1-1; matching of 5 bases hints at TRBD1 as the D gene. Sequencing was done on a sample of PBMCs or a T cell subset sorted from them (not recorded which). The source is an adult woman who had mild COVID-19 (a few samples of this study predate the infection). The sample titles of this study are shuffled in the database, so cell type and time point are left out; the donor was told from shared clones. CDR3 region: CASSSRWRQPEAFF. The DNA is as follows: TGTGCCAGCAGTTCCCGTTGGCGACAGCCTGAAGCTTTCTTT.